This paragraph covers one T cell receptor beta chain sequence. This clone was seen a single time. Its antigen is not yet known. Qualities for individual bases were not recorded, and no much larger clone is one base off. The data are from a study of T cell responses to AZD1222 COVID-19 vaccine (dated by TCRdb to about 2021). About the full investigation: TCR sequencing was performed for 230 to 250 trial participants, of whom some 200 were given two doses of AZD1222 and some 25 were given two doses of MenACWY control vaccine. Trial participants were enrolled by age into 18-55, 56-69 and 70-plus year subgroups, with about 150, 28 and 57 TCR-sequenced participants respectively.

This sample's time point label indicates: about 28 days (+/-7) after the second vaccine dose. Because spike-specific TCR depth and breadth did not differ between the two schedules, AZD1222 recipients who got a second dose at roughly 4 weeks were pooled with those who got a second dose at roughly 12 weeks. Vaccinee samples came from UK trials COV001 and COV002, including a single-blind randomized controlled phase 2/3 trial of AZD1222 (ChAdOx1 nCoV-19) in healthy adults. Trial participant PBMC samples were collected at day 0 and day 28 after the second dose for TCRbeta chain sequencing. The CDR3 regions of human TCRbeta chains were analyzed by immunosequencing. In the authors' own workflow: Repertoire TCRs were checked for matches against a reference library of SARS-CoV-2-specific TCRs that had been generated using the MIRA antigen-specificity platform. Breadth was defined as the fraction of unique TCRs that were SARS-CoV-2-associated. Depth was defined as the fraction of total T cells that were SARS-CoV-2-associated. Using the MIRA data, every spike-specific TCR was mapped to the spike region that the TCR reacted to and assigned to either a CD4 or a CD8 class. Log10-transformed breadth and depth values were compared by one-way ANOVA with Sidak's multiple comparisons tests. Imported from immuneACCESS, the table was reduced by TCRdb to in-frame sequences with V and J called. These copies leave out some clones; in studies compared against another copy, an unresolved V gene accounts for under half, and the cause of the remainder is not known. Clone size and V and J calls were adopted from that table, with D and trimming inferred from the DNA. The sample has about 140,000 clones on record, 85% to 90% of them singletons. The ten most abundant clones make up 3.1% of the sample.

CDR1 SQVTM and CDR2 ANQGSEA are derived from the germline V gene. Trimming costs V 8 bases and J 4 bases, and their ends lie 17 bases apart. The CDR3, from cysteine to phenylalanine, totals 13 residues. This entry keeps only the CDR3 DNA: 39 bases, framed from base 1. Points the paper makes about the study in general: Because no samples from the day 14 peak response were available, repertoires could be characterized only after the peak T cell response. Nearly half of unique spike-specific TCRs reportedly recognized epitopes outside regions mutated in the B.1.351 and B.1.1.7 variants. Spike-specific TCR breadth and depth rose significantly after two AZD1222 doses compared with day 0 and with MenACWY recipients. In the small 56-69-year group, the increase in depth fell short of significance, most likely because of low power. Most participants were white British and females outnumbered males, and the authors suggested that clonal diversity may have been underestimated. Conclusions about previously exposed vaccinees are limited because only 6 or 7 AZD1222 recipients were SARS-CoV-2 seropositive at baseline. The vaccine-associated CD4 TCRs covered the entire spike protein, and the dominant responses fell in regions 160-218 and 743-854.

Recombination joined TRBV29-1 with TRBJ1-1; the D gene is perhaps TRBD1, on 5 matching bases. This sequence originates from an adult who received the AZD1222 COVID-19 vaccine. The sample was peripheral blood, taken 28 days after the second AZD1222 dose. In nucleotide form, the sequence is TGCAGCATCTCGACAGCATTGGGCACTGAAGCTTTCTTT. Translated, this gives CSISTALGTEAFF.